These 15 T cell receptor beta chains share one sample of origin, sequenced in a study of blood T cell repertoires in COVID-19 (dated by TCRdb to 2020 to 2021). Library method: the immunoSEQ multiplex PCR assay. Not all clones reach the TCRdb copy of this immuneACCESS table, which keeps in-frame sequences only. Checked studies attribute under half of the gap to unresolved V genes and leave the rest unexplained. The sample table records over 85,000 clones; around 90% of these occur just once. The ten largest clones take up roughly 4.2% of the sample. Sequenced material: peripheral blood. The source of these receptors is a human donor with COVID-19, enrolled during active disease. The donor label of this sample is uncertain.

The V call is TRBV13, the J call TRBJ2-7; D unresolved. Germline loops: CDR1 PRHDT, CDR2 FYEKMQ (reference sequence). With 0 bases removed from V and 1 base from J, the gap between germline ends came to 7 bases. The CDR3 loop spans 14 amino acids. Here the CDR3 reads CASSLGSVSYEQYF. DNA for the CDR3: TGTGCCAGCAGCTTAGGTTCAGTTTCCTACGAGCAGTACTTC. Combining the CDR3 with reference TRBV13 and TRBJ2-7 gives the whole variable domain AAGVIQSPRHLIKEKRETATLKCYPIPRHDTVYWYQQGPGQDPQFLISFYEKMQSDKGSIPDRFSAQQFSDYHSELNMSSLELGDSALYFCASSLGSVSYEQYFGPGTRLTVT.

The CDR3 DNA follows: TGTGCCAGCAGCCAACTAGCCAGGGTGCCCCAGCATTTT. This encodes CASSQLARVPQHF. The rearrangement links TRBV12-3 or TRBV12-4 to TRBJ1-5, with D perhaps TRBD1 (5 bases). This CDR3 has 13 residues. V dropped 6 bases and J dropped 9 bases, with 15 bases sitting between them.

This clone occurred once. This chain joins TRBV6-5 and TRBJ1-2; unclear D gene. Germline V gene lookup returns CDR1 MNHEY and CDR2 SVGAGI. There are 13 residues in the CDR3. Trimming pared 6 bases from V and 0 bases from J, leaving 8 bases between. CDR3 sequence (DNA): TGTGCCAGCAGCAGGCAAACTAACTATGGCTACACCTTC. Its translation: CASSRQTNYGYTF.

The chain combines TRBV6-1 with TRBJ2-1; D uncertain. The CDR3 totals 16 residues. Trimming pared 4 bases from V and 0 bases from J, leaving 13 bases between. Germline V lookup: CDR1 MNHNS, CDR2 SASEGT. Here the CDR3 reads CASSANSASSYNEQFF. The CDR3 nucleotides are TGTGCCAGCAGTGCCAACTCAGCTAGCTCCTACAATGAGCAGTTCTTC.

The chain joins TRBV28 to TRBJ2-1, with D maybe TRBD1 (5 bases). The CDR3 loop spans 15 amino acids. Deletions cut 7 bases from V and 0 bases from J, with 13 bases between. Germline loops: CDR1 MDHEN, CDR2 SYDVKM. The CDR3 is CASMVGHSSYNEQFF. CDR3 nucleotide sequence: TGTGCCAGCATGGTCGGACACAGCTCCTACAATGAGCAGTTCTTC.

The chain employs TRBV19 and TRBJ2-6; 7 bases fit TRBD1. V was pared by 6 bases and J by 2 bases, with 4 bases of the junction left unmatched. The germline V gene has CDR1 LNHDA and CDR2 SQIVND (reference sequence). There are 15 residues in the CDR3. The CDR3 loop is CASSPQGTGANVLTF. DNA for the CDR3: TGTGCCAGTAGCCCACAGGGGACTGGGGCCAACGTCCTGACTTTC.

The V gene is TRBV7-9, the J gene TRBJ1-4, with D possibly TRBD1 on 5 matching bases. V lost 4 bases and J 5 bases, leaving 11 bases between the germline ends. The CDR3 totals 14 residues. Germline CDR1 is SEHNR and CDR2 is FQNEAQ (reference sequence). CDR3 in DNA: TGTGCCAGCAGCTCCCGACAGACAAATGAAAAACTGTTTTTT. Translated: CASSSRQTNEKLFF.

V is TRBV30 and J is TRBJ1-1; weak D call: TRBD1 (5 bases). V lost 2 bases and J lost 8, with 15 bases in between. Germline values: CDR1 GTSNPN, CDR2 SVGIG (reference sequence). The CDR3 extends over 13 amino acids. CDR3 sequence: CAWSQTRQREAFF. The CDR3, as DNA: TGTGCCTGGAGTCAGACCCGACAGCGCGAAGCTTTCTTT.

The gene calls are TRBV6-5 and TRBJ2-7; perhaps TRBD1 as D (5 bases). The CDR3 has 15 amino acids. The germline gives CDR1 MNHEY, CDR2 SVGAGI. V gave up 0 bases and J gave up 0 bases, with 9 bases separating them. In DNA, the CDR3 is TGTGCCAGCAGTTACTCGTTCAGGGTCTCCTACGAGCAGTACTTC. Its translation: CASSYSFRVSYEQYF.

V is TRBV14 and J is TRBJ2-1; 11 bases agree with TRBD2. V shed 3 bases and J 5 bases; nucleotides not matched to a gene: 3. This CDR3 region has 15 residues. Germline values: CDR1 SGHDN, CDR2 FVKESK. The DNA of the CDR3 is TGTGCCAGCAGCCAGCTACTAGCGGGGGACAATGAGCAGTTCTTC. Translating it yields CASSQLLAGDNEQFF.

In its sample, this clone is large. V is TRBV12-5 and J is TRBJ2-7; the D is unclear. This CDR3 is built from 12 residues. Germline assignment: CDR1 LGHNT and CDR2 FRNRAP. The V end was cut by 9 bases, the J end by 3 bases, with 12 bases between. The CDR3 coding sequence is TGTGCTAGCGCCCCAGGCTTCTACGAGCAGTACTTC. It encodes CASAPGFYEQYF.

The chain joins TRBV12-3 or TRBV12-4 to TRBJ2-1; TRBD1 is a possible D gene (5 bases). The CDR3 contains 13 residues. V was clipped by 9 bases and J by 0 bases, with 9 bases between them. CDR3 sequence reads: CASRQSSYNEQFF. DNA for the CDR3: TGTGCCAGTCGACAGAGCTCCTACAATGAGCAGTTCTTC.

The chain recombines TRBV6-6 with TRBJ1-6; D unclear. V lost 6 bases and J lost 5, with 8 bases in between. CDR1 and CDR2 (germline): MNHNY, SVGAGI (reference sequence). The CDR3 consists of 13 residues. The CDR3 is CASRTVNNSPLHF. In nucleotides, the CDR3 is TGTGCCAGCAGAACAGTAAATAATTCACCCCTCCACTTT.

The V gene is TRBV10-3, the J gene TRBJ1-6; D gene ambiguous. From germline, CDR1 is ENHRY and CDR2 SYGVKD. V lost 3 bases to trimming and J lost 3 bases, with 9 bases between them. The CDR3 length is 15 residues. This CDR3 reads CAISDAVGYNSPLHF. The CDR3 region has the DNA TGTGCCATCAGTGACGCGGTAGGCTATAATTCACCCCTCCACTTT.

The V call is TRBV7-2, the J call TRBJ1-2; the D gene is possibly TRBD1 (6 bases). V was pared by 4 bases and J by 7 bases, with 13 bases between. There are 13 residues in the CDR3. Germline V gives CDR1 SGHTA, CDR2 FQGNSA. The CDR3 coding sequence is TGTGCCAGCAGCTATACAGGGATTTCTGGCTACACCTTC. This codes for CASSYTGISGYTF. Variable domain in full (rest from reference TRBV7-2 and TRBJ1-2): GAGVSQSPSNKVTEKGKDVELRCDPISGHTALYWYRQSLGQGLEFLIYFQGNSAPDKSGLPSDRFSAERTGGSVSTLTIQRTQQEDSAVYLCASSYTGISGYTFGSGTRLTVV.